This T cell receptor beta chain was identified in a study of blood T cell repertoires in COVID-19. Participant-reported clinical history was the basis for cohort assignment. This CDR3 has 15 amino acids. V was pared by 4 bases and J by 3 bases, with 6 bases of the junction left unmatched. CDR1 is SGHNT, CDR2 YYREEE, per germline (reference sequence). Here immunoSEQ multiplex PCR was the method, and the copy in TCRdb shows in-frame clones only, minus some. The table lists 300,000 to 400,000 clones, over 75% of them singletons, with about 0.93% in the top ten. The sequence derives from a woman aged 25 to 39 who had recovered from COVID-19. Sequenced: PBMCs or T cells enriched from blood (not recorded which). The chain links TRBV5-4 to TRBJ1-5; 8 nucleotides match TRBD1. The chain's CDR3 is CASSEGTGVNQPQHF. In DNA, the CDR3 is TGTGCCAGCAGCGAGGGGACAGGAGTCAATCAGCCCCAGCATTTT.